What follows are 25 T cell receptor beta chains derived from one specimen sequenced in a study. One entry per CDR3 protein results from TCRdb running MiXCR on the RT-PCR reads. The data contain about 680,000 distinct CDR3 sequences, approximately 15% of them seen just once; the ten biggest clones take up 3.6%. Input material: memory CD4+ T cells from blood. The receptor set was obtained from a female donor in good health, serving as a healthy control.

The CDR3 coding sequence is TGTGCCAGCAGCCAAGACAGGCGGAACAATCAGCCCCAGCATTTT. It codes for CASSQDRRNNQPQHF. V gene TRBV4-2 combines with J gene TRBJ1-5; D not certain. This CDR3 spans 15 amino acids. Germline V CDR1 and CDR2: LGHNA, YNFKEQ. Between the trimmed V and J ends, which lost 0 bases and 3 bases, there was a span of 9 bases.

This clonotype was seen repeatedly, ten times or more. The J gene is TRBJ1-3, the V gene TRBV9; D is undetermined. This CDR3 has 17 amino acids. Germline lookup yields CDR1 SGDLS and CDR2 YYNGEE. V lost 0 bases to trimming and J lost 0 bases, with 13 bases between them. CDR3 amino acids: CASSVGPETPSGNTIYF. The CDR3 DNA sequence: TGTGCCAGCAGCGTAGGGCCCGAAACCCCCTCTGGAAACACCATATATTTT. The full variable domain, with the rest looked up from reference TRBV9 and TRBJ1-3, is DSGVTQTPKHLITATGQRVTLRCSPRSGDLSVYWYQQSLDQGLQFLIQYYNGEERAKGNILERFSAQQFPDLHSELNLSSLELGDSALYFCASSVGPETPSGNTIYFGEGSWLTVV.

The chain is built from TRBV5-6 and TRBJ1-3; no firm D call. CDR1 and CDR2 from the germline V gene are SGHDT and YYEEEE. Trimming shortened V by 3 bases and J by 0 bases, and 7 bases separated the two germline ends. CDR3 size: 14 residues. As DNA, the CDR3 is TGTGCCAGCAGCTATGACACCTCTGGAAACACCATATATTTT. This translates into CASSYDTSGNTIYF.

This clonotype has just a few counts. This sequence joins TRBV4-1 and TRBJ2-4; D not certain. Trimming removed 4 bases at V and 8 bases at J, with 18 bases between. This CDR3 has 15 amino acids. Germline V gives CDR1 MGHRA, CDR2 YSYEKL. Written as DNA, the CDR3 is TGCGCCAGCAGCCCCCGGAACTCCGAAAGGGACATTCAGTACTTC. Amino acid sequence: CASSPRNSERDIQYF.

The table lists this clonotype with many counts. The chain combines TRBV5-8 with TRBJ2-1; TRBD2 matches 10 bases. CDR1 is SGHTS, CDR2 YDEGEE, per germline. The CDR3 spans 16 residues. Germline trimming cut 2 bases from V and 6 bases from J; bases unmatched to any gene: 8. CDR3 nucleotide sequence: TGTGCCAGCAGCTTCGGTTGGCTAGCGGGAGCCAATGAGCAGTTCTTC. Translated: CASSFGWLAGANEQFF.

This clonotype appeared a single time. The V and J genes are TRBV20-1 and TRBJ1-1; D uncertain. From germline, CDR1 is DFQATT and CDR2 SNEGSKA (reference sequence). The length of the CDR3 is 13 residues. The V gene lost 3 bases and the J gene lost 0 bases, with 8 bases spanning the gap. CDR3 amino acids: CSARRHLNTEAFF. In DNA form, the CDR3 reads TGCAGTGCTAGGCGACACCTGAACACTGAAGCTTTCTTT.

V gene TRBV2 combines with J gene TRBJ2-3; D might be TRBD1 (5 bases). The CDR3 contains 13 residues. The germline V gene encodes CDR1 SNHLY and CDR2 FYNNEI. V lost 7 bases and J lost 2, with 10 bases in between. CDR3 DNA sequence: TGTGCCAGCACAGGGATGGTCACAGATACGCAGTATTTT. Protein sequence: CASTGMVTDTQYF.

This clonotype was seen only a few times. V and J are TRBV6-1 and TRBJ2-3; 7 bases are a match to TRBD2. Germline CDR1 reads MNHNS; CDR2 reads SASEGT. V shed 6 bases, J shed 1 base, and the junction held 7 bases outside the gene matches. The CDR3 extends over 15 amino acids. Here the CDR3 reads CASRMGLWGTDTQYF. CDR3 coding DNA: TGTGCCAGCAGGATGGGACTATGGGGCACAGATACGCAGTATTTT.

V is TRBV20-1 and J is TRBJ2-7; D gene uncertain. Per the germline V gene, CDR1 is DFQATT and CDR2 is SNEGSKA (reference sequence). The CDR3 is 12 amino acids. V was trimmed by 6 bases and J by 4 bases, leaving 13 bases between them. The CDR3 DNA sequence: TGCAGTGCCGAGGACGGCGTTTACGAGCAGTACTTC. Amino acids: CSAEDGVYEQYF.

This clonotype came up a few times. The V gene is TRBV28, the J gene TRBJ1-3, with unresolved D. The CDR3 sequence is 13 residues long. With 7 bases removed from V and 4 bases from J, the gap between germline ends came to 11 bases. Germline V gene data show CDR1 as MDHEN and CDR2 as SYDVKM. As DNA, the CDR3 is TGTGCCAGCACCTCGGGCCTCGGAAACACCATATATTTT. It translates to CASTSGLGNTIYF. The variable domain in full, with the rest retrieved from reference TRBV28 and TRBJ1-3, is DVKVTQSSRYLVKRTGEKVFLECVQDMDHENMFWYRQDPGLGLRLIYFSYDVKMKEKGDIPEGYSVSREKKERFSLILESASTNQTSMYLCASTSGLGNTIYFGEGSWLTVV.

This clonotype was counted many times. The chain employs TRBV4-3 and TRBJ2-5; 7 bases line up with TRBD1. CDR1 is LGHNA, CDR2 YSLEER, per germline. CDR3 length equals 13 residues. The trim removed 2 bases at V and 11 bases at J, leaving 8 bases unmatched. CDR3 DNA: TGCGCCAGCAGCCAACTAGACAGGGAGCGTCAGTACTTC. It translates to CASSQLDRERQYF.

In this sample, this clonotype turned up a few times. The CDR3 sequence: CSASLAGFLTDTQYF. In nucleotides, the CDR3 is TGCAGTGCTAGCCTAGCGGGGTTCTTGACAGATACGCAGTATTTT. The V and J genes are TRBV20-1 and TRBJ2-3; 9 nucleotides line up with TRBD2. The germline CDR1 and CDR2 sequences are DFQATT and SNEGSKA (reference sequence). V was clipped by 3 bases and J by 3 bases; unmatched bases: 7. This CDR3 region has 15 residues.

Ten or more counts support this clonotype. V gene TRBV29-1 combines with J gene TRBJ2-7; TRBD1 agrees at 11 bases. The CDR3 length is 12 residues. Germline trimming cut 7 bases from V and 6 bases from J; bases unmatched to any gene: 5. Per germline, CDR1 SQVTM and CDR2 ANQGSEA. CDR3 in amino acids: CSARDRGGEQYF. CDR3 bases: TGCAGCGCCCGGGACAGGGGGGGCGAGCAGTACTTC.

The chain links TRBV3-1 to TRBJ2-7, with D perhaps matching TRBD1 (6 bases). Trimming shortened V by 6 bases and J by 2 bases, and 11 bases separated the two germline ends. CDR1 is LGHDT and CDR2 is YNNKEL in the germline V gene (reference sequence). The CDR3 sequence is 13 residues long. The CDR3 reads CASSGDTTYEQYF. CDR3 nucleotides: TGTGCCAGCAGTGGGGACACCACCTACGAGCAGTACTTC.

The DNA of the CDR3 is TGCAGTGCTAGCCACAGGGACGCTGAAGCTTTCTTT. Its translation is CSASHRDAEAFF. The J gene is TRBJ1-1, the V gene TRBV20-1; possible D gene TRBD1, 6 bases. The CDR3 contains 12 residues. The germline V gene has CDR1 DFQATT and CDR2 SNEGSKA (reference sequence). Trimming pared 3 bases from V and 6 bases from J, leaving 11 bases between.

The chain combines TRBV25-1 with TRBJ2-5, with D perhaps matching TRBD1 (5 bases). The CDR3 loop spans 15 amino acids. The V gene's germline CDR1 is MGHDK and CDR2 SYGVNS. V dropped 3 bases and J dropped 3 bases, with 14 bases sitting between them. The chain's CDR3 is CASSEPGWPEETQYF. The CDR3 DNA reads TGTGCCAGCAGTGAGCCAGGGTGGCCGGAAGAGACCCAGTACTTC.

This clonotype was observed a handful of times. The chain employs TRBV11-3 and TRBJ2-1; possibly TRBD2 for D (6 bases). Trimming removed 3 bases at V and 2 bases at J, with 14 bases between. Per the germline V gene, CDR1 is SGHNT and CDR2 is YENEEA. The CDR3 totals 16 residues. CDR3 nucleotide sequence: TGTGCCAGCAGCTTTAGTTCGGGAGTGACCTACAATGAGCAGTTCTTC. As protein: CASSFSSGVTYNEQFF.

The J gene is TRBJ2-2, the V gene TRBV4-3; D is uncertain. CDR1 is LGHNA, CDR2 YSLEER, per germline. Between the trimmed V and J ends, which lost 1 base and 1 base, there was a span of 7 bases. There are 15 residues in the CDR3. The CDR3 DNA is TGCGCCAGCAGCCAAGGCCCAGGGAACACCGGGGAGCTGTTTTTT. The encoded protein is CASSQGPGNTGELFF.

This clonotype has a handful of counts. The chain employs TRBV4-2 and TRBJ2-7; 7 bases are a match to TRBD2. This CDR3 has 16 amino acids. Per germline, CDR1 LGHNA and CDR2 YNFKEQ. V shed 3 bases and J 2 bases; nucleotides not matched to a gene: 10. The CDR3: CASSQDGTTVAYEQYF. The CDR3 DNA reads TGTGCCAGCAGCCAGGACGGGACTACCGTAGCCTACGAGCAGTACTTC.

The gene calls are TRBV7-2 and TRBJ2-1; TRBD1 is a possible D gene (6 bases). Germline CDR1 and CDR2: SGHTA and FQGNSA. V was cut by 5 bases and J by 0 bases, with 17 bases left in between. CDR3 length: 17 residues. The CDR3 bases are TGTGCCAGCAGCGCCCAACAGGGTTCCTACTCCTACAATGAGCAGTTCTTC. Protein sequence: CASSAQQGSYSYNEQFF.

This clonotype came up a few times. The CDR3 region is CATSVRQSIRNEQFF. For the CDR3, the DNA is TGTGCCACCAGTGTCCGTCAGAGTATCAGGAATGAGCAGTTCTTC. The chain is built from TRBV24-1 and TRBJ2-1, with D unresolved. V dropped 5 bases and J dropped 7 bases, with 17 bases sitting between them. The CDR3 covers 15 residues. Germline CDR1 and CDR2: KGHDR and SFDVKD.

This rearrangement joins TRBV5-5 to TRBJ1-5, with D unclear. Trimming pared 2 bases from V and 3 bases from J, leaving 6 bases between. Per germline, CDR1 SGHKS and CDR2 YYEKEE (reference sequence). The CDR3 consists of 13 residues. The chain's CDR3 is CASSFTDNQPQHF. CDR3 sequence (DNA): TGTGCCAGCAGCTTCACGGACAATCAGCCCCAGCATTTT.

This clonotype has ten or more counts. Since a much larger clone is just one base distant, this may be a read error. The chain has TRBV20-1 and TRBJ2-7; weak D call: TRBD2 (5 bases). The CDR3 spans 14 residues. CDR1 is DFQATT, CDR2 SNEGSKA, per germline (reference sequence). Trimming took off 3 bases at V and 8 bases at J, with 20 bases between the two ends. In DNA form, the CDR3 reads TGCAGTGCTAGTCCCGGGTCCGGGATCAGCAAGCAGTACTTC. Amino acid sequence: CSASPGSGISKQYF.

This clonotype was seen a few times. The chain combines TRBV5-5 with TRBJ2-2; D may match TRBD1 or TRBD2 (6 bases each). Germline V gives CDR1 SGHKS, CDR2 YYEKEE (reference sequence). The CDR3 is 13 amino acids. V was cut by 4 bases and J by 10 bases, with 14 bases left in between. In nucleotides, the CDR3 is TGTGCCAGCAGCCCCGGACGGGGGCTGGAGCTGTTTTTT. Residues: CASSPGRGLELFF.

This clonotype was recorded at least ten times. The chain links TRBV4-3 to TRBJ1-5; TRBD1 aligns across 9 bases. Trimming at V came to 4 bases and at J to 6 bases, leaving 4 bases not matched to a gene. The CDR3 runs 14 residues. CDR1 LGHNA and CDR2 YSLEER come from the germline V gene. This CDR3 is CASSRDRVGQPQHF. The CDR3, as DNA: TGCGCCAGCAGCCGGGACAGGGTTGGTCAGCCCCAGCATTTT.